The 22 T cell receptor beta chains listed next were all sequenced from one sample in a study of blood T cell repertoires in COVID-19. The method was immunoSEQ multiplex PCR; TCRdb's version includes in-frame clones alone and lacks a portion of them. This sample has about 150,000 clones; approximately 90% occur once, and the top ten carry roughly 5%. Material: peripheral blood. These receptors came from a man younger than 30 with COVID-19, enrolled during active disease.

The chain recombines TRBV28 with TRBJ1-5; a weak D match, TRBD1 (6 bases). The ends were cut back, 10 bases at V and 0 bases at J, with 13 bases in the middle. Germline V gene lookup returns CDR1 MDHEN and CDR2 SYDVKM. The CDR3 consists of 14 residues. The CDR3 coding sequence is TGTGCCACAAGGACAGTTCTTAGCAATCAGCCCCAGCATTTT. The encoded protein is CATRTVLSNQPQHF.

The chain uses TRBV27 and TRBJ2-5; 7 bases map to TRBD1. CDR3 length: 15 residues. Germline V gives CDR1 MNHEY, CDR2 SMNVEV (reference sequence). V gave up 6 bases and J gave up 5 bases; unmatched junction bases: 12. The CDR3 DNA reads TGTGCCAGCAGAGCATTAGGGACAGAGGGGGAGACCCAGTACTTC. It yields the protein CASRALGTEGETQYF.

This clone has only one observation. The chain links TRBV6-5 to TRBJ1-4; 11 bases line up with TRBD1. Germline CDR1 and CDR2: MNHEY and SVGAGI. The CDR3 has 15 amino acids. V lost 6 bases and J lost 8; bases outside the gene matches: 8. CDR3 in DNA: TGTGCCAGCAGGGACAGGGGGCGCCTAGGCGAAAAACTGTTTTTT. Translation: CASRDRGRLGEKLFF.

V and J are TRBV11-2 and TRBJ1-5; D not resolved. The CDR3 sequence is 15 residues long. V lost 0 bases and J 1 base, leaving 7 bases between the germline ends. CDR1 is SGHAT and CDR2 is FQNNGV in the germline V gene. The DNA for the CDR3 is TGTGCCAGCAGCTTAGAACACGGGAGCAATCAGCCCCAGCATTTT. Protein product: CASSLEHGSNQPQHF.

The chain has TRBV27 and TRBJ1-3, with 9 positions matching TRBD1. This CDR3 is 16 amino acids long. V dropped 6 bases and J dropped 0; count of bases not matched to a gene: 6. CDR1 MNHEY and CDR2 SMNVEV come from the germline V gene (reference sequence). CDR3 amino acids: CASSPWDRDSGNTIYF. CDR3 bases: TGTGCCAGCAGCCCCTGGGACAGGGACTCTGGAAACACCATATATTTT.

The genes are TRBV7-9 and TRBJ2-1, with D unclear. The CDR3 loop spans 13 amino acids. In germline, CDR1 is SEHNR, CDR2 FQNEAQ (reference sequence). Trimming took 5 bases from V and 6 from J, leaving 11 bases between them. CDR3 sequence reads: CASSPAGLNEQFF. In nucleotides, the CDR3 is TGTGCCAGCAGCCCTGCTGGCCTCAATGAGCAGTTCTTC.

This sequence joins TRBV28 and TRBJ1-1; possibly TRBD1 for D (5 bases). In germline, CDR1 is MDHEN, CDR2 SYDVKM. Trimming removed 6 bases at V and 2 bases at J, with 19 bases between. The CDR3 is made up of 16 amino acids. CDR3 sequence reads: CASRELGRESNTEAFF. Here the CDR3 DNA reads TGTGCCAGCAGAGAACTGGGGCGGGAGTCTAACACTGAAGCTTTCTTT.

As concerns this clone: An end of the junction differs from the germline gene, which may be a read error. The chain uses TRBV7-7 and TRBJ2-3; D perhaps matches TRBD1 (7 bases). CDR1 and CDR2 (germline): SSHAT, FNYEAQ (reference sequence). The CDR3 has 15 residues. This CDR3 reads CASSSGGRGTDTQYF. Here the CDR3 DNA reads TGTGCTAGCAGCTCAGGGGGGAGAGGGACAGATACGCAGTATTTT.

This rearrangement joins TRBV10-3 to TRBJ2-2, with a tentative D call TRBD2 (7 bases). The ends were cut back, 6 bases at V and 1 base at J, with 15 bases in the middle. The germline CDR1 and CDR2 sequences are ENHRY and SYGVKD. This CDR3 is 16 amino acids long. This CDR3 is CAIRVGGRKNTGELFF. CDR3 DNA: TGTGCCATCAGGGTCGGGGGGCGGAAGAACACCGGGGAGCTGTTTTTT.

A remark on this clone: One end of the junction is discordant with germline, which a read error may explain. The rearrangement links TRBV18 to TRBJ1-4; D gene uncertain. Germline values: CDR1 KGHSH, CDR2 LQKENI. This CDR3 has 14 amino acids. CDR3 region: CASSVIATNEKLLF. As DNA, the CDR3 is TGTGCCAGCTCGGTGATTGCAACTAATGAAAAACTGCTTTTT. Full variable domain (missing parts from reference TRBV18 and TRBJ1-4): NAGVMQNPRHLVRRRGQEARLRCSPMKGHSHVYWYRQLPEEGLKFMVYLQKENIIDESGMPKERFSAEFPKEGPSILRIQQVVRGDSAAYFCASSVIATNEKLLFGSGTQLSVL.

The V call is TRBV3-1 (or the pseudogene TRBV3-2), the J call TRBJ1-6; 8 nucleotides line up with TRBD1. CDR1 LGHDT and CDR2 YNNKEL come from the germline V gene (reference sequence). Trimming removed 4 bases from V and 7 bases from J; junction bases left unmatched: 9. The CDR3 length is 16 residues. The chain's CDR3 is CASSPRQGTGNSPLHF. CDR3 DNA: TGTGCCAGCAGCCCTCGACAGGGGACGGGGAATTCACCCCTCCACTTT.

The chain uses TRBV4-3 and TRBJ2-7; 8 nucleotides line up with TRBD1. CDR1 is LGHNA, CDR2 YSLEER, per germline. The CDR3 totals 16 residues. The J segment lost 3 bases and the V segment lost 0 bases, leaving 7 bases of the junction unmatched. In DNA form, the CDR3 reads TGCGCCAGCAGCCAAGAAACCAGGACAGGGTTCTACGAGCAGTACTTC. It is translated as CASSQETRTGFYEQYF.

This clone was found once. The CDR3 sequence: CASSSGLAGGFETQYF. The CDR3 bases are TGTGCCAGCAGCTCGGGACTAGCGGGAGGTTTTGAGACCCAGTACTTC. The rearrangement links TRBV11-2 to TRBJ2-5; 15 positions agree with TRBD2. Germline lookup yields CDR1 SGHAT and CDR2 FQNNGV. Unmatched junction bases numbered 5, after V lost 4 bases and J lost 5 bases. The CDR3 extends over 16 amino acids.

This chain joins TRBV27 and TRBJ2-7; TRBD2 agrees at 8 bases. The CDR3 loop spans 15 amino acids. Germline V CDR1 and CDR2: MNHEY, SMNVEV (reference sequence). After removal of 6 bases from V and 3 bases from J, the junction contained 10 bases not matched to a gene. CDR3 nucleotide sequence: TGTGCCAGCAGCCCGCGGGGGGAGGTCAACTACGAGCAGTACTTC. This translates into CASSPRGEVNYEQYF.

This clone was seen just once. The chain employs TRBV9 and TRBJ2-1, with a weak D call TRBD2 (5 bases). This CDR3 comprises 14 residues. Germline CDR1 reads SGDLS; CDR2 reads YYNGEE. V lost 1 base and J lost 9, with 14 bases in between. The CDR3 DNA sequence: TGTGCCAGCAGCGTAAACCCCCCGGCGGGTGAGCAGTTCTTC. It specifies CASSVNPPAGEQFF.

The chain employs TRBV11-2 and TRBJ2-7; possibly TRBD2 for D (6 bases). V was clipped by 5 bases and J by 3 bases, with 20 bases between them. The CDR3 is 16 residues long. Germline V gene data show CDR1 as SGHAT and CDR2 as FQNNGV. The CDR3 DNA follows: TGTGCCAGCAGCCAAGGACTACGAGGTTTTTTCTACGAGCAGTACTTC. Translating it yields CASSQGLRGFFYEQYF.

The chain combines TRBV5-8 with TRBJ1-6, with no clear D. This CDR3 comprises 15 residues. Germline-derived CDR1 and CDR2 are SGHTS and YDEGEE. The germline V and J ends were trimmed by 1 base and 0 bases, with 5 bases remaining between them. The chain's CDR3 is CASSLTRSYNSPLHF. As DNA, the CDR3 is TGTGCCAGCAGCTTGACACGCTCCTATAATTCACCCCTCCACTTT.

The DNA of the CDR3 is TGTGCCAGCAGGTCAGCGGAGCGGCCCTACGAGCAGTACTTC. Its protein product is CASRSAERPYEQYF. This chain links TRBV7-8 with TRBJ2-7, with D possibly TRBD2 on 5 matching bases. Per germline, CDR1 SGHVS and CDR2 FQNEAQ. V shed 6 bases and J shed 2 bases, with 14 bases lying between them. The CDR3 runs to 14 residues.

The chain joins TRBV19 to TRBJ1-2, with D possibly being TRBD1 (5 bases). The CDR3 has 10 residues. From germline, CDR1 is LNHDA and CDR2 SQIVND (reference sequence). CDR3 amino acids: CAAGTYGYTF. The CDR3 DNA follows: TGTGCGGCAGGGACTTATGGCTACACCTTC.

This chain links TRBV10-2 with TRBJ2-7, with D perhaps matching TRBD1 (6 bases). Germline V gene data show CDR1 as WSHSY and CDR2 as SAAADI. V was clipped by 0 bases and J by 2 bases, with 8 bases between them. This CDR3 has 14 residues. The CDR3 loop is CASSESGGAYEQYF. Here the CDR3 DNA reads TGCGCCAGCAGTGAGTCAGGGGGAGCCTACGAGCAGTACTTC.

A single count supports this clone. The CDR3 sequence is CASRGGPGNTIYF. The CDR3 coding sequence is TGTGCCAGCCGGGGGGGACCTGGAAACACCATATATTTT. The chain employs TRBV12-3 or TRBV12-4 and TRBJ1-3, with TRBD1 as a possible D gene (5 bases). The CDR3 covers 13 residues. The V end lost 8 bases, the J end lost 2 bases, and 10 bases lay between the germline ends.

V usage is TRBV6-5 and J usage is TRBJ2-7; perhaps TRBD1 as D (6 bases). Trimming shortened V by 7 bases and J by 8 bases, and 18 bases separated the two germline ends. Germline assignment: CDR1 MNHEY and CDR2 SVGAGI. This CDR3 is built from 13 residues. CDR3 region: CASKEPGVPQQYF. The CDR3 coding sequence is TGTGCCAGCAAGGAACCAGGGGTCCCACAGCAGTACTTC.